This T cell receptor beta chain was recorded in a study of somatic mutations in cytotoxic T cells in rheumatoid arthritis. In this sample, this clone turned up once. Other nucleotide sequences from this sample produce the same CDR3. Positively selected by magnetic beads, CD4+ and CD8+ cells were purity-checked by flow cytometry. Profiled with immunoSEQ multiplex PCR; TCRdb holds only in-frame clones, not every one. The table lists 19,000 or so clones, 70% to 75% of them singletons, with roughly a fifth in the top ten. With 2 bases removed from V and 0 bases from J, the gap between germline ends came to 8 bases. Germline assignment: CDR1 SEHNR and CDR2 FQNEAQ (reference sequence). This CDR3 has 15 amino acids.

The specimen sequenced was CD8+ T cells sorted from blood. The chain combines TRBV7-9 with TRBJ2-1; no reliable D call. This sequence was found in a woman aged 60-75 years in good health. The CDR3 coding sequence is TGTGCCAGCAGCTTAAGCGAGAGCTCCTACAATGAGCAGTTCTTC. Amino acids: CASSLSESSYNEQFF.